A selection of T cell receptor beta chains follows, all from one sample in a study of T-cell reconstitution after alpha-beta-depleted transplantation in children. TCRdb fed the PCR reads into MiXCR, producing one record per CDR3 protein. The sample includes approximately 590,000 distinct CDR3 sequences, about 10% seen only once; the top ten take roughly 4%. This specimen consisted of PBMCs from the stem cell graft donor, obtained from the stem cell graft. These receptors were collected from a human donor who donated a stem cell graft to a child with acute myeloid leukemia. The CDR3 runs from the conserved cysteine through the conserved F or W. A D gene is named only where the DNA matches it firmly. The listing skips clone size in some rows; elsewhere it reads once, few, many or a size class.

DNA,CDR3,V,J,size,D
TGCGCCAGCAGCTCAAAGACTAGCCGCGCGAACACCGGGGAGCTGTTTTTT,CASSSKTSRANTGELFF,TRBV5-1,TRBJ2-2,few,TRBD2
TGTGCCAGCAGTTGGGGGACAGACCGACAGACCCAGTACTTC,CASSWGTDRQTQYF,TRBV6-2/TRBV6-3,TRBJ2-5,.,TRBD1
TGTGCCAGCAGCCAAGATCTGGTCCGAGGAGGCGGCTACACCTTC,CASSQDLVRGGGYTF,TRBV3-1,TRBJ1-2,few,.
TGTGCCAGCAGCTTTACTCGACTAGCGGGAGGACACCCGGGGCAGTTCTTC,CASSFTRLAGGHPGQFF,TRBV7-2,TRBJ2-1,.,TRBD2
TGCAGTGCTACGGTCACAGATACGCAGTATTTT,CSATVTDTQYF,TRBV20-1,TRBJ2-3,.,.
TGCAGTGCTAAGGGAATTTGGGGAGATACGCAGTATTTT,CSAKGIWGDTQYF,TRBV20-1,TRBJ2-3,.,.
TGTGCTAGCAGCTCCCGGGTGGGCGGAGGCTACAATGAGCAGTTCTTC,CASSSRVGGGYNEQFF,TRBV7-7,TRBJ2-1,few,.
TGTGCCAGCAGCCTACTAGCCCCGGGGGGTTCCTACGAGCAGTACTTC,CASSLLAPGGSYEQYF,TRBV12-3/TRBV12-4,TRBJ2-7,few,TRBD2
TGTGCCAGCAGGACCCTAGAGAACACCGGGGAGCTGTTTTTT,CASRTLENTGELFF,TRBV28,TRBJ2-2,.,.
TGTGCCAGCAGCCAAGAGGGAACTAGCGAGGGTGAGCAGTTCTTC,CASSQEGTSEGEQFF,TRBV3-1,TRBJ2-1,many,TRBD2
TGTGCCAGCAGCACCAGGGGGCGGGAGACCCAGTACTTC,CASSTRGRETQYF,TRBV21-1,TRBJ2-5,.,.
TGTGCCAGCAGGGGAGGGGGCCCCCTAATCGAGCAGTACTTC,CASRGGGPLIEQYF,TRBV12-3/TRBV12-4,TRBJ2-7,.,.
TGTGCCAGCAGTTGGACACCGGGACTAGATGAAGAGACCCAGTACTTC,CASSWTPGLDEETQYF,TRBV12-3/TRBV12-4,TRBJ2-5,.,TRBD2
TGTGCCAGCAGTTACTCGACACAGTTACAAGGGACCCAGTACTTC,CASSYSTQLQGTQYF,TRBV6-5,TRBJ2-5,.,.
TGTGCCAGCAGTTACTCGAGGGGAGCTTATGGCTACACCTTC,CASSYSRGAYGYTF,TRBV6-5,TRBJ1-2,.,.
TGTGCCAGCAGTTTAAGGACTTTTGAGCAGTACTTC,CASSLRTFEQYF,TRBV12-3/TRBV12-4,TRBJ2-7,many,.
TGCGCCAGCAGCTTGCAGCTAGCGGGGGGCTACGAGCAGTACTTC,CASSLQLAGGYEQYF,TRBV5-1,TRBJ2-7,few,TRBD2
TGTGCCAGCAGTTGGAGGACAACTAACTATGGCTACACCTTC,CASSWRTTNYGYTF,TRBV6-2/TRBV6-3,TRBJ1-2,few,.
TGTGCCAGCAGCCCCTTTGACAGAAACAATGAGCAGTTCTTC,CASSPFDRNNEQFF,TRBV7-9,TRBJ2-1,.,.
TGCAGTGCAGAGGATCAGCCCCTAGCCAAAAACATTCAGTACTTC,CSAEDQPLAKNIQYF,TRBV20-1,TRBJ2-4,few,.
TGTGCCAGCAGCTTAGTTCCAACCAATCAGCCCCAGCATTTT,CASSLVPTNQPQHF,TRBV7-2,TRBJ1-5,few,.
TGTGCCAGCAGCCAAGAGGGGACTAGCGGGGGGGAGACCCAGTACTTC,CASSQEGTSGGETQYF,TRBV4-2,TRBJ2-5,.,TRBD2